Sequencing of this TCR beta chain was carried out in a study of CD8+CD57+ T cells in acquired aplastic anemia. Sequencing involved patients with CD8+CD57+ cell expansion previously shown by flow cytometry. Patient blood was sampled before any therapy had been received. The count of this clonotype is one. As yet, its antigen is unknown. A read error may account for a junction end that differs from germline. Broader study findings: Between patients and controls, approximately 29 CD8+ CDR3 sequences were found in common. Controls and patients did not differ significantly in CD8+ Simpson's diversity.

The TCR beta profiling, which covered VDJ combination and CDR3 sequence, was carried out using genomic DNA as the template. TCRdb reprocessed the reads with MiXCR, giving one entry per CDR3 protein. The table lists 150,000 to 200,000 distinct CDR3 sequences, about 70% of them singletons. The receptor comes from a human donor with aplastic anemia. Specimen: sorted CD4+, CD8+, or CD8+CD57+ T cells (not recorded which) from PBMCs.

CDR3 coding DNA: TGTGCCAGCAGCGTAGACGCAGAGAACTGTGGCTACACCTTC. This gives the protein CASSVDAENCGYTF. The chain joins TRBV9 to TRBJ1-2; no reliable D call. The CDR3 is 14 residues long. Per the germline V gene, CDR1 is SGDLS and CDR2 is YYNGEE.